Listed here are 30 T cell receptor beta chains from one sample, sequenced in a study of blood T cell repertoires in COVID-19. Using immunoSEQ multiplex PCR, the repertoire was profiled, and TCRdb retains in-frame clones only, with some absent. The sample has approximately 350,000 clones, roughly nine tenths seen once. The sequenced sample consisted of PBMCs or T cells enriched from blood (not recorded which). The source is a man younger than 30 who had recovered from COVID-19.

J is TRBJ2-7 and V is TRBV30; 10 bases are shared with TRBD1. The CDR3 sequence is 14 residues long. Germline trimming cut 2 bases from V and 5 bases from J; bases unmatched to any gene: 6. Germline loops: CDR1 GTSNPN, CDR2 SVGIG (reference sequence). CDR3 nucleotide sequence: TGTGCCTGGAGTCTCGGGACAGGGGACAACGAGCAGTACTTC. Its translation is CAWSLGTGDNEQYF.

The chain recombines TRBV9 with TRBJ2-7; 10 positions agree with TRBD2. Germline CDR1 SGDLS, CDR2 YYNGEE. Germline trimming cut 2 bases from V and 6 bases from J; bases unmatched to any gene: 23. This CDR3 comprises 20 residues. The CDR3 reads CASSVSGLASSAAGPLEQYF. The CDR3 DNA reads TGTGCCAGCAGCGTTTCGGGACTAGCGTCCTCAGCCGCCGGGCCTCTCGAGCAGTACTTC.

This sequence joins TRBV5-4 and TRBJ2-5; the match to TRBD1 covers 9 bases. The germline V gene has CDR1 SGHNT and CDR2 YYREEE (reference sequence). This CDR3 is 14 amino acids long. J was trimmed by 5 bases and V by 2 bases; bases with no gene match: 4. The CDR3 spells CASSLQGAPETQYF. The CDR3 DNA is TGTGCCAGCAGCTTACAGGGGGCGCCGGAGACCCAGTACTTC. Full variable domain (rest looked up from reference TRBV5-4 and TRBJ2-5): ETGVTQSPTHLIKTRGQQVTLRCSSQSGHNTVSWYQQALGQGPQFIFQYYREEENGRGNFPPRFSGLQFPNYSSELNVNALELDDSALYLCASSLQGAPETQYFGPGTRLLVL.

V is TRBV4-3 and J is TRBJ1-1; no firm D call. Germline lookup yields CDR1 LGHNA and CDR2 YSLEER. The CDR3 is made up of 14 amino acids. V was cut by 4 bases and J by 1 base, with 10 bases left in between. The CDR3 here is CASSPTTQNTEAFF. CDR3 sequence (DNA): TGCGCCAGCAGCCCTACGACACAGAACACTGAAGCTTTCTTT.

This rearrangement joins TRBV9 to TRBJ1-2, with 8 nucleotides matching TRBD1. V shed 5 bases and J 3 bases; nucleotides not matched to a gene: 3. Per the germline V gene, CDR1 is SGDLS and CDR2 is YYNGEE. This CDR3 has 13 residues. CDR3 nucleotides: TGTGCCAGCAGTTCACAGGGGGACTATGGCTACACCTTC. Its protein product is CASSSQGDYGYTF. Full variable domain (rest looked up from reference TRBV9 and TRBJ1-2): DSGVTQTPKHLITATGQRVTLRCSPRSGDLSVYWYQQSLDQGLQFLIQYYNGEERAKGNILERFSAQQFPDLHSELNLSSLELGDSALYFCASSSQGDYGYTFGSGTRLTVV.

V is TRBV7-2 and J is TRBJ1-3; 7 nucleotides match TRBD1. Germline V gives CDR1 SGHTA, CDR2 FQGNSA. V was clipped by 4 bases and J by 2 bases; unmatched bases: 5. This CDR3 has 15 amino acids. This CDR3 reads CASSYNQGAGNTIYF. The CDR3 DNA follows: TGTGCCAGCAGCTATAACCAGGGGGCTGGAAACACCATATATTTT.

CDR3 nucleotide sequence: TGTGCCAGCCGACCCCCCCAGGGAATTGCGGACAATGAGCAGTTCTTC. Translated: CASRPPQGIADNEQFF. The V call is TRBV2, the J call TRBJ2-1; possibly TRBD1 for D (5 bases). This CDR3 has 16 residues. Trimming took 8 bases from V and 5 from J, leaving 22 bases between them. In germline, CDR1 is SNHLY, CDR2 FYNNEI.

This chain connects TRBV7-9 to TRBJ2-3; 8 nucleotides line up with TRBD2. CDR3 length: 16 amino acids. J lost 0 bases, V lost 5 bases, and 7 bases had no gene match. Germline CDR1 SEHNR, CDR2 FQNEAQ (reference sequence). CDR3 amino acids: CASSRMAGGSTDTQYF. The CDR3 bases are TGTGCCAGCAGCCGTATGGCGGGAGGCAGCACAGATACGCAGTATTTT.

The CDR3 nucleotides read TGTGCCAGCTCGGCGGAGATAGACAATGAGCAGTTCTTC. Translation: CASSAEIDNEQFF. V is TRBV2 and J is TRBJ2-1; unclear D gene. With 8 bases removed from V and 5 bases from J, the gap between germline ends came to 13 bases. Germline V CDR1 and CDR2: SNHLY, FYNNEI. The CDR3 has 13 residues.

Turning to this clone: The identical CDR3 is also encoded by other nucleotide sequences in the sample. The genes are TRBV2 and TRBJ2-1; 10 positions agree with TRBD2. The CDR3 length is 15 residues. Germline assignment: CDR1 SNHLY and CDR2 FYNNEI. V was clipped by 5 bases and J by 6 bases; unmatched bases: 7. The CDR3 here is CASSLAGGPVNEQFF. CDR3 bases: TGTGCCAGCAGTTTAGCGGGAGGTCCGGTCAATGAGCAGTTCTTC.

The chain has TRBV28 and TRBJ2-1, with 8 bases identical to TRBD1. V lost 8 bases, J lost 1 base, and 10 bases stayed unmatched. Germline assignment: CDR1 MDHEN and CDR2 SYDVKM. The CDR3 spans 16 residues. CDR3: CASLGSRGPSYNEQFF. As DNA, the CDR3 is TGTGCCAGCTTGGGGTCCAGGGGGCCATCCTACAATGAGCAGTTCTTC.

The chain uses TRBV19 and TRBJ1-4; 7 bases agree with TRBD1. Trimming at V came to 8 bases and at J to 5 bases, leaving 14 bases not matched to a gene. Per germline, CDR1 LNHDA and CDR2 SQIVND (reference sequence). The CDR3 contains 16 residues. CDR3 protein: CASLDVKTGLNEKLFF. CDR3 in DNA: TGTGCCAGTCTGGACGTTAAGACAGGGTTAAATGAAAAACTGTTTTTT. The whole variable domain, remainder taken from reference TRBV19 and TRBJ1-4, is DGGITQSPKYLFRKEGQNVTLSCEQNLNHDAMYWYRQDPGQGLRLIYYSQIVNDFQKGDIAEGYSVSREKKESFPLTVTSAQKNPTAFYLCASLDVKTGLNEKLFFGSGTQLSVL.

The CDR3 loop is CASSSKTSGFNEQFF. The CDR3, as DNA: TGTGCCAGCAGCTCGAAGACTAGCGGGTTCAATGAGCAGTTCTTC. The V and J genes are TRBV7-3 and TRBJ2-1; TRBD2 matches 10 bases. J was trimmed by 6 bases and V by 4 bases; bases with no gene match: 6. The CDR3 is 15 residues long. Per germline, CDR1 SGHTA and CDR2 FQGTGA. Variable domain in full (rest from reference TRBV7-3 and TRBJ2-1): GAGVSQTPSNKVTEKGKYVELRCDPISGHTALYWYRQSLGQGPEFLIYFQGTGAADDSGLPNDRFFAVRPEGSVSTLKIQRTERGDSAVYLCASSSKTSGFNEQFFGPGTRLTVL.

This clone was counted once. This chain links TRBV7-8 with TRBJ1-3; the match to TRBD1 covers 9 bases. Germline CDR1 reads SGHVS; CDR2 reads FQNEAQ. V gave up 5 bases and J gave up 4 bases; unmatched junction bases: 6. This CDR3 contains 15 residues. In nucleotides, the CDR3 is TGTGCCAGCAGCGCCAGACAGGGGGTCGGAAACACCATATATTTT. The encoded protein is CASSARQGVGNTIYF.

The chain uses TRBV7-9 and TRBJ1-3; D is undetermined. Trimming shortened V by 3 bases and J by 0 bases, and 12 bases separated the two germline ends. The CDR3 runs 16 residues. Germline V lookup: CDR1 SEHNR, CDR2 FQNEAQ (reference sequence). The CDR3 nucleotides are TGTGCCAGCAGCTTTGTCGCGGGTGGCTCTGGAAACACCATATATTTT. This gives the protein CASSFVAGGSGNTIYF.

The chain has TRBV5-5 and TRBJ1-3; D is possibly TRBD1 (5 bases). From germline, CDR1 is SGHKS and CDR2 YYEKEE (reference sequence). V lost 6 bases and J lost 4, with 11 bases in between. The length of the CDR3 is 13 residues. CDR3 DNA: TGTGCCAGCACGGGGGGAGGAGGAAACACCATATATTTT. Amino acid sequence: CASTGGGGNTIYF.

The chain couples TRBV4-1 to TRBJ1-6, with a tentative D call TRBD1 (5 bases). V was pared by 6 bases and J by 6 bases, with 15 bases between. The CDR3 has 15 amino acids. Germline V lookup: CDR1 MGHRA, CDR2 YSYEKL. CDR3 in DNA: TGCGCCAGCAGACACCGACAGCCATTTAATTCACCCCTCCACTTT. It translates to CASRHRQPFNSPLHF.

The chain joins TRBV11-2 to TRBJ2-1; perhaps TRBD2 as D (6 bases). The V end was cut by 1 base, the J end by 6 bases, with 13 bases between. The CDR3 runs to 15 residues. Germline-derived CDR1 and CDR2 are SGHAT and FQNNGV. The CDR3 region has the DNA TGTGCCAGCAGCTTAGGGGGCGGGGTGATCAATGAGCAGTTCTTC. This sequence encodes CASSLGGGVINEQFF.

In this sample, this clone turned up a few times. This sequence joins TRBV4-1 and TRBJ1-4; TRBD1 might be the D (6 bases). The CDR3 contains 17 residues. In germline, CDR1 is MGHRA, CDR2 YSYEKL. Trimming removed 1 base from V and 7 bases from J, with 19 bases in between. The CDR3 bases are TGCGCCAGCAGCCAAGGTCCCCAGGGGCTCGGAGGTGAAAAACTGTTTTTT. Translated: CASSQGPQGLGGEKLFF.

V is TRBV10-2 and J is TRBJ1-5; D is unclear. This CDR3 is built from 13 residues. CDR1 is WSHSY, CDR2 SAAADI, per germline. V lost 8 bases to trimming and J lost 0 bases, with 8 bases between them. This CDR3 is CASADYSNQPQHF. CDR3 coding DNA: TGCGCCAGCGCAGATTATAGCAATCAGCCCCAGCATTTT.

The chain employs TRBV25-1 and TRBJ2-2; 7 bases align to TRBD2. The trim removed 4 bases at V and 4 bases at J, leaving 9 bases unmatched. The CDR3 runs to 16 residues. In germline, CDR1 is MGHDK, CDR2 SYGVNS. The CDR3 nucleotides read TGTGCCAGCAGTGGTATGACTAGCCCTCCCACCGGGGAGCTGTTTTTT. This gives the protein CASSGMTSPPTGELFF.

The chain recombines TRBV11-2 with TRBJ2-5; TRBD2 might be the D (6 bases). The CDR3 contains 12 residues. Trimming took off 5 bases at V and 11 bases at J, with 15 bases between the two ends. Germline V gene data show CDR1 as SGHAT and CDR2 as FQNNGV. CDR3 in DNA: TGTGCCAGCAGCCCCCCCTCCGGGGGACAGTACTTC. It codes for CASSPPSGGQYF.

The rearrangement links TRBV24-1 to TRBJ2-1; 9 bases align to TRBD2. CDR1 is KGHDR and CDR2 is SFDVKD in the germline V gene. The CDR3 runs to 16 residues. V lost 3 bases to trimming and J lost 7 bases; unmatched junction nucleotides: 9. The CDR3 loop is CATSDPLRSGGNEQFF. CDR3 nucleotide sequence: TGTGCCACCAGTGATCCGCTACGTAGCGGGGGTAATGAGCAGTTCTTC.

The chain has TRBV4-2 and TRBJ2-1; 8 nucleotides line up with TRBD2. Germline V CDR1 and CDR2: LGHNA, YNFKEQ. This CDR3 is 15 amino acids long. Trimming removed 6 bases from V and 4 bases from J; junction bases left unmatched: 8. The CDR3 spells CASSRGTRGYNEQFF. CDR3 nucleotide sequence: TGTGCCAGCAGTCGTGGGACTAGGGGATACAATGAGCAGTTCTTC.

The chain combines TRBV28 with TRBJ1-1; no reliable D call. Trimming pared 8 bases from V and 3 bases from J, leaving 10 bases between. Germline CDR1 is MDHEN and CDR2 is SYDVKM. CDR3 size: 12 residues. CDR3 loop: CASWARDTEAFF. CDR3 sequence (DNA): TGTGCCAGCTGGGCGCGGGACACTGAAGCTTTCTTT. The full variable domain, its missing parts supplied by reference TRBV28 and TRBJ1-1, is DVKVTQSSRYLVKRTGEKVFLECVQDMDHENMFWYRQDPGLGLRLIYFSYDVKMKEKGDIPEGYSVSREKKERFSLILESASTNQTSMYLCASWARDTEAFFGQGTRLTVV.

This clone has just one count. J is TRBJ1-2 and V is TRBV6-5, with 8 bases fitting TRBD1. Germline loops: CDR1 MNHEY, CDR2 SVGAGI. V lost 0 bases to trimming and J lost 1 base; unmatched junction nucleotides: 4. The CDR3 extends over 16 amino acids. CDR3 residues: CASSYSGQAINYGYTF. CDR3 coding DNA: TGTGCCAGCAGTTACTCGGGACAGGCCATTAACTATGGCTACACCTTC.

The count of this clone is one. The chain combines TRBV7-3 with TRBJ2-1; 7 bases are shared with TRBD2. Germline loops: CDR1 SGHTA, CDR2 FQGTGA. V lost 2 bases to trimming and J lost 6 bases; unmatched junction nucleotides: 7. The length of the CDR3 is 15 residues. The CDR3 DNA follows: TGTGCCAGCAGCTTATTTCGCGGGGGTTCCAATGAGCAGTTCTTC. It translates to CASSLFRGGSNEQFF.

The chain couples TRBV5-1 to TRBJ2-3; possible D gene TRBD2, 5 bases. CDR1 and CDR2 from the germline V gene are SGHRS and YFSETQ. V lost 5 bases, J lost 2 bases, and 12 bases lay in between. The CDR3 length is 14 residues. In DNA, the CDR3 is TGCGCCAGCAGGACGCTAGCCCTCACAGATACGCAGTATTTT. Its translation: CASRTLALTDTQYF.

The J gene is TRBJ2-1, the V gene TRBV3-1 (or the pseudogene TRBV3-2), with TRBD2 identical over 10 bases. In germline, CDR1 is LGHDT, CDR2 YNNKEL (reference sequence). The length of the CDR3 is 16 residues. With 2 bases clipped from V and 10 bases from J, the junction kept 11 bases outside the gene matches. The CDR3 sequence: CASSQRRTSGIHEQFF. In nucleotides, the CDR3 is TGTGCCAGCAGCCAAAGGAGGACTAGCGGAATCCACGAGCAGTTCTTC.

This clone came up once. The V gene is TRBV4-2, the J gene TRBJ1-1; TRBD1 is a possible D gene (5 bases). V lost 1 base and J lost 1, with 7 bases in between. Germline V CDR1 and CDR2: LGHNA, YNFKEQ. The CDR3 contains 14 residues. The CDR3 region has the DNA TGTGCCAGCAGCCAAGGGGGGGAGAACACTGAAGCTTTCTTT. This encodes CASSQGGENTEAFF.